The 4 T cell receptor beta chains presented below share a single source sample, sequenced in a study of OX40 agonist ivuxolimab in advanced cancers. Generated by immunoSEQ multiplex PCR, the TCRdb table keeps only in-frame clones and is missing some. The sample lists 82,000 or so clones; about 93% were seen once. Sequencing used CD4+ or CD8+ T cells sorted from blood, obtained in a trial of the OX40 agonist ivuxolimab. The source of these receptors is an adult with an advanced solid tumor such as melanoma, head and neck, liver or kidney cancer.

The V and J genes are TRBV5-5 and TRBJ2-7; 11 bases match TRBD2. V lost 4 bases to trimming and J lost 2 bases; unmatched junction nucleotides: 5. Per germline, CDR1 SGHKS and CDR2 YYEKEE (reference sequence). The CDR3 is 15 residues long. This chain's CDR3 is CASSQASGRPYEQYF. The CDR3 DNA is TGTGCCAGCAGCCAAGCTAGCGGGAGGCCCTACGAGCAGTACTTC.

This clone appeared once. The chain carries TRBV10-3 and TRBJ2-3; tentatively, D is TRBD2 (5 bases). Deletions cut 4 bases from V and 2 bases from J, with 10 bases between. Looked up from germline, CDR1 is ENHRY and CDR2 is SYGVKD. CDR3 length: 14 amino acids. CDR3 nucleotide sequence: TGTGCCATCAGTGGGACTGGAGACACAGATACGCAGTATTTT. Protein product: CAISGTGDTDTQYF.

The V and J genes are TRBV6-5 and TRBJ2-2; D is unresolved. Trimming removed 8 bases at V and 4 bases at J, with 17 bases between. The CDR3 length is 15 residues. Germline CDR1 reads MNHEY; CDR2 reads SVGAGI. The CDR3 nucleotides read TGTGCCAGCCGCAGCAGAAATCCCCCCACCGGGGAGCTGTTTTTT. Amino acids: CASRSRNPPTGELFF.

This chain connects TRBV6-6 to TRBJ2-3; 8 bases align to TRBD1. Germline CDR1 reads MNHNY; CDR2 reads SVGAGI (reference sequence). This CDR3 region has 15 residues. The ends lost 6 bases at V and 4 bases at J; junction bases unmatched: 9. CDR3 sequence reads: CASRRQGSSADTQYF. In nucleotides, the CDR3 is TGTGCCAGCAGAAGACAGGGGAGTTCGGCAGATACGCAGTATTTT.